A selection of T cell receptor beta chains follows, all from one sample in a study of cytomegalovirus exposure and HLA in healthy donors. Profiling relied on immunoSEQ multiplex PCR, and the TCRdb table lists in-frame clones only, not all of them. Seen here are over 120,000 clones, roughly 89% observed once, and the top ten hold 9%. The sequenced sample consisted of PBMCs. These receptor sequences come from a woman between 18 and 29 years old in good health and CMV-seropositive. Both conserved end residues are part of each CDR3. The D gene is left open where the match is weak. Rows may omit the clone size; those that give it use once, few, many or a size class.

CAISPTGDGYTF | TGTGCCATCAGTCCGACAGGGGATGGCTACACCTTC | 12 | TRBV10-3 | TRBD1 | TRBJ1-2 | -
CASSEDIIFGGYTF | TGCGCCAGCAGTGAGGACATAATATTCGGTGGCTACACCTTC | 14 | TRBV10-2 | - | TRBJ1-2 | -
CASSSHSGSYEQYF | TGTGCCAGCAGCTCACATTCCGGGTCCTACGAGCAGTACTTC | 14 | TRBV5-4 | - | TRBJ2-7 | -
CASSPIDRDWYGYTF | TGTGCCAGCAGCCCAATTGACAGGGACTGGTATGGCTACACCTTC | 15 | TRBV28 | TRBD1 | TRBJ1-2 | once
CASSSYIGDTEAFF | TGCGCCAGCAGCTCTTACATAGGGGACACTGAAGCTTTCTTT | 14 | TRBV4-3 | - | TRBJ1-1 | once
CANRASSPIAQYF | TGTGCCAACAGAGCCTCTTCGCCCATCGCGCAGTACTTC | 13 | TRBV2 | - | TRBJ2-7 | -
CASTLDRSPYEQYF | TGTGCCAGCACCCTTGACAGGTCACCCTACGAGCAGTACTTC | 14 | TRBV28 | - | TRBJ2-7 | once
CASSESTGLAGYEQYF | TGTGCCAGCAGTGAAAGTACAGGACTAGCGGGGTACGAGCAGTACTTC | 16 | TRBV6-1 | TRBD2 | TRBJ2-7 | -
CASSQPPRTSGGPWGNEQFF | TGTGCCAGCAGCCAACCACCAAGGACTAGCGGGGGCCCCTGGGGCAATGAGCAGTTCTTC | 20 | TRBV4-2 | TRBD2 | TRBJ2-1 | once
CASSRDRGNEKLFF | TGTGCCAGCAGTCGGGACAGGGGGAATGAAAAACTGTTTTTT | 14 | TRBV2 | TRBD1 | TRBJ1-4 | once
CASSQGQGNVRSGNTIYF | TGTGCCAGCAGCCAAGGACAGGGTAATGTGCGGTCTGGAAACACCATATATTTT | 18 | TRBV4-2 | TRBD1 | TRBJ1-3 | -
CASRGVGEGYTF | TGTGCCAGCAGAGGGGTAGGGGAAGGCTACACCTTC | 12 | TRBV6-5 | - | TRBJ1-2 | -
CASSQETGIKNIQYF | TGTGCCAGCAGCCAAGAGACAGGAATCAAAAACATTCAGTACTTC | 15 | TRBV4-2 | - | TRBJ2-4 | -
CATSRVDRDRQPQHF | TGTGCCACCAGCAGAGTCGACAGGGACCGTCAGCCCCAGCATTTT | 15 | TRBV15 | TRBD1 | TRBJ1-5 | few
CASTKSVGGGSPLHF | TGTGCCAGCACCAAGTCCGTCGGGGGTGGTTCACCCCTCCACTTT | 15 | TRBV28 | - | TRBJ1-6 | -
CASSQPINTGTVGAFF | TGTGCCAGCAGCCAGCCCATTAACACAGGCACGGTAGGAGCTTTCTTT | 16 | TRBV4-2 | - | TRBJ1-1 | -
CASSQDYERYQPQHF | TGCGCCAGCAGCCAAGATTACGAGAGATATCAGCCCCAGCATTTT | 15 | TRBV4-3 | - | TRBJ1-5 | -
CAISEWDRAF | TGTGCCATCAGTGAGTGGGACAGGGCCTTC | 10 | TRBV10-3 | TRBD1 | TRBJ2-7 | many
CASSSRGSSGNTIYF | TGTGCCAGCAGCTCACGGGGGAGCTCTGGAAACACCATATATTTT | 15 | TRBV14 | - | TRBJ1-3 | -
CASSPRQGPYEQYF | TGTGCCAGCAGCCCTCGACAGGGCCCCTACGAGCAGTACTTC | 14 | TRBV7-2 | TRBD1 | TRBJ2-7 | -
CASSPRDYEQYF | TGTGCCAGCAGCCCGAGGGACTACGAGCAGTACTTC | 12 | TRBV7-2 | - | TRBJ2-7 | -
CASSSGSWQFF | TGTGCCAGCTCATCGGGTTCCTGGCAGTTCTTC | 11 | TRBV18 | - | TRBJ2-1 | -
CASSENVRGVRNTIYF | TGTGCCAGCAGTGAAAATGTTCGGGGGGTGCGAAACACCATATATTTT | 16 | TRBV6-1 | - | TRBJ1-3 | -
CASSLRGQGSGNTIYF | TGTGCCAGCAGCTTACGGGGACAGGGGTCCGGAAACACCATATATTTT | 16 | TRBV11-2 | TRBD1 | TRBJ1-3 | -
CASSNPGANTGELFF | TGTGCCAGTAGTAACCCGGGGGCGAACACCGGGGAGCTGTTTTTT | 15 | TRBV19 | - | TRBJ2-2 | -
CASSSWGGGVYTF | TGTGCCAGCAGCTCTTGGGGGGGAGGCGTATACACCTTC | 13 | TRBV5-4 | - | TRBJ1-2 | -
CASSVVTGGLHWSTGELFF | TGTGCCAGCAGCGTAGTAACAGGTGGTCTGCATTGGTCCACCGGGGAGCTGTTTTTT | 19 | TRBV9 | - | TRBJ2-2 | -
CASSPPRDGQYSNQPQHF | TGTGCCAGCTCACCACCCCGGGACGGACAGTATAGCAATCAGCCCCAGCATTTT | 18 | TRBV18 | - | TRBJ1-5 | -
CASSKSVGETGRNEQFF | TGTGCCAGCAGCAAAAGTGTTGGGGAGACAGGGCGCAATGAGCAGTTCTTC | 17 | TRBV2 | TRBD1 | TRBJ2-1 | -
CASSLQPVRDRVFVYGYTF | TGCGCCAGCAGCTTACAGCCAGTCCGGGACAGGGTGTTTGTCTATGGCTACACCTTC | 19 | TRBV5-1 | TRBD1 | TRBJ1-2 | -
CASRAGGTQYF | TGTGCCAGCAGGGCAGGGGGTACGCAGTATTTT | 11 | TRBV2 | TRBD1 | TRBJ2-3 | -
CASSYSGRGRGEQYF | TGTGCCAGCAGTTACTCGGGCAGGGGAAGAGGTGAGCAGTACTTC | 15 | TRBV6-5 | - | TRBJ2-7 | -
CASGDSGVTDTQYF | TGTGCCAGCGGGGATAGCGGGGTAACAGATACGCAGTATTTT | 14 | TRBV5-6 | TRBD2 | TRBJ2-3 | -
CASSWTAGANVLTF | TGCGCCAGCAGCTGGACAGCTGGGGCCAACGTCCTGACTTTC | 14 | TRBV5-1 | - | TRBJ2-6 | -
CASSLGSAAGGWTDTQYF | TGTGCCAGCAGCTTAGGTTCAGCGGCGGGGGGTTGGACAGATACGCAGTATTTT | 18 | TRBV11-2 | TRBD2 | TRBJ2-3 | -
CASSLGLAGGPNTQYF | TGTGCCAGCAGCTTAGGGCTAGCGGGGGGGCCTAATACGCAGTATTTT | 16 | TRBV11-2 | TRBD2 | TRBJ2-3 | -